The sequence of this TCR beta chain was determined in a study of blood T cell repertoires in COVID-19. Background on the study: Sites in the United States, Italy and Spain provided acute and convalescent COVID-19 samples. PBMCs, B-cell-depleted T cells, or T cells provided the cDNA or gDNA that made up the material.

In the source study's methods: Amplification of reference gene primers was used by the study to estimate nucleated cell counts. Profiling relied on immunoSEQ multiplex PCR, and the TCRdb table lists in-frame clones only, not all of them. That table supplies the V and J calls and clone size; D and trimming were determined from the DNA. The sample has around 60,000 clones; around nine tenths are singletons. The CDR3 is 20 amino acids. With 2 bases clipped from V and 6 bases from J, the junction kept 20 bases outside the gene matches. Germline CDR1 MDHEN, CDR2 SYDVKM. The chain uses TRBV28 and TRBJ1-5, with TRBD1 identical over 9 bases. This TCR derives from a human donor in a cohort sampled during active COVID-19. The sequenced sample consisted of peripheral blood. CDR3 protein: CASSLGKAGTGSLWGQPQHF. The CDR3 nucleotides are TGTGCCAGCAGTTTAGGGAAAGCCGGGACAGGGTCACTTTGGGGTCAGCCCCAGCATTTT.